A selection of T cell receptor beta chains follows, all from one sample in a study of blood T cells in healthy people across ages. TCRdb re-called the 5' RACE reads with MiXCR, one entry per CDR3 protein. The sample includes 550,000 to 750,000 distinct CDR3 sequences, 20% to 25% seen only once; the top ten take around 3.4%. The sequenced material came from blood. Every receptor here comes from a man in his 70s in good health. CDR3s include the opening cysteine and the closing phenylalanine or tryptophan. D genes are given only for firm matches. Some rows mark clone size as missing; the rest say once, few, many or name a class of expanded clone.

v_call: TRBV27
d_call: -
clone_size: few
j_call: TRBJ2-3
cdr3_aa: CASSLNLVDTQYF
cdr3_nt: TGTGCCAGCAGTTTAAACCTGGTAGATACGCAGTATTTT

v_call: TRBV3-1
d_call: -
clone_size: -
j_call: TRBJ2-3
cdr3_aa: CASSQTLRDTQYF
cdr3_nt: TGTGCCAGCAGCCAGACCCTCAGGGATACGCAGTATTTT

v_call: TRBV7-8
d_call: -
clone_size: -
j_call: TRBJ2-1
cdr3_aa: CASSLSDLGNEQFF
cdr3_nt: TGTGCCAGCAGCTTATCGGATCTCGGGAATGAGCAGTTCTTC

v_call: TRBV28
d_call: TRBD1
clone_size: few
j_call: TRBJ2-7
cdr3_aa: CASSLLFDSGTGDYEQYF
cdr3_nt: TGTGCCAGCAGTCTTTTGTTCGACTCGGGGACAGGGGACTACGAGCAGTACTTC

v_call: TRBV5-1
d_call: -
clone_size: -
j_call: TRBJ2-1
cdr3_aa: CASSAGDSPYNEQFF
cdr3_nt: TGCGCCAGCAGCGCCGGAGACTCCCCCTACAATGAGCAGTTCTTC

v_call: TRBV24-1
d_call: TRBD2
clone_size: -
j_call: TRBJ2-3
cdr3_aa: CATSVAGGIADTQYF
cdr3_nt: TGTGCCACCAGTGTAGCGGGAGGTATAGCAGATACGCAGTATTTT

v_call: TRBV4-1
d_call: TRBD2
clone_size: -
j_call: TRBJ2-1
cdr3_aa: CASSQDPRLAPTYNEQFF
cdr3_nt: TGCGCCAGCAGCCAAGACCCCCGACTAGCTCCGACCTACAATGAGCAGTTCTTC

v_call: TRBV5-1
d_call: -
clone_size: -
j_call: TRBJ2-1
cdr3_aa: CASSLGVSGSSYNEQFF
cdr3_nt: TGCGCCAGCAGCTTGGGTGTTTCCGGGAGCTCCTACAATGAGCAGTTCTTC

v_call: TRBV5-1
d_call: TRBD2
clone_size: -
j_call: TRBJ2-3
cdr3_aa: CASSLASSAGSPADTQYF
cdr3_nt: TGCGCCAGCAGCTTGGCCTCCTCAGCGGGGAGTCCCGCAGATACGCAGTATTTT

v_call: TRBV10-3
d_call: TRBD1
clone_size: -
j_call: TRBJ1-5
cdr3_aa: CATGTGGVEPQHF
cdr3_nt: TGTGCCACTGGGACAGGGGGCGTGGAGCCCCAGCATTTT

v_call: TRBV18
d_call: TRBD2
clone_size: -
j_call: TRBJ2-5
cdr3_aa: CASSPPTGAGEAMTQYF
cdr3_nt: TGTGCCAGCTCACCACCGACCGGAGCGGGAGAGGCGATGACCCAGTACTTC

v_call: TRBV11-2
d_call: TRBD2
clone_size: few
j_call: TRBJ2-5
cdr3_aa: CASSLHGAGGQETQYF
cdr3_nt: TGTGCCAGCAGCTTACACGGAGCGGGGGGCCAAGAGACCCAGTACTTC

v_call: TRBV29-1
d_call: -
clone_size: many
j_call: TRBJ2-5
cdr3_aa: CSVASNTGTQYF
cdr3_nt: TGCAGCGTTGCGAGCAACACAGGGACCCAGTACTTC

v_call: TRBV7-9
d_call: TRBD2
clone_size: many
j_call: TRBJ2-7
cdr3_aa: CASSFGLAGSYEQYF
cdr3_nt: TGTGCCAGCAGCTTTGGGCTAGCGGGATCCTACGAGCAGTACTTC

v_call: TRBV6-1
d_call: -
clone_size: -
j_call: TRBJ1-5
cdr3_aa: CASSEGFGNQPQHF
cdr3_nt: TGTGCCAGCAGTGAAGGTTTCGGGAATCAGCCCCAGCATTTT

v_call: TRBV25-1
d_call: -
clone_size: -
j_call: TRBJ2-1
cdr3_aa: CASSAESPLMPGLYNEQFF
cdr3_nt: TGTGCCAGCAGTGCCGAATCCCCACTTATGCCGGGACTTTACAATGAGCAGTTCTTC

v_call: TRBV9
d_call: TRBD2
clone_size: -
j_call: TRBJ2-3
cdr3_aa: CASGGTSRVTDTQYF
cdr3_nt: TGTGCCAGCGGGGGGACTAGCCGAGTCACAGATACGCAGTATTTT

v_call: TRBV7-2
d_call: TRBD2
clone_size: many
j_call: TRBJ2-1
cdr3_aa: CASSLGLAVSYNEQFF
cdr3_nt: TGTGCCAGCAGCTTGGGACTAGCCGTCTCCTACAATGAGCAGTTCTTC

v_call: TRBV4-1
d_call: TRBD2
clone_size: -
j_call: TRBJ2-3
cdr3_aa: CASSQDGTSGDTQYF
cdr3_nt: TGCGCCAGCAGCCAAGATGGGACTAGCGGAGATACGCAGTACTTT

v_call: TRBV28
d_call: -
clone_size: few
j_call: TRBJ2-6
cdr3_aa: CASSSRQSSGANVLTF
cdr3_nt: TGTGCCAGCAGTTCGCGACAGAGCTCTGGGGCCAACGTCCTGACTTTC

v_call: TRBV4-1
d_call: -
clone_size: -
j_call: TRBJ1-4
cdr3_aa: CASSQDGYRAQGEKLFF
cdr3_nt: TGCGCCAGCAGCCAAGATGGGTACAGGGCCCAAGGGGAAAAACTGTTTTTT

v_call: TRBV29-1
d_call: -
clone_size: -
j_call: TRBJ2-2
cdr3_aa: CSAQTGEGGELFF
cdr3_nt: TGCAGCGCTCAGACAGGGGAGGGCGGGGAGCTGTTTTTT

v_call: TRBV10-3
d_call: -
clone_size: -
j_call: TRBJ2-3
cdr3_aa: CAISESSSERTDTQYF
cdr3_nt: TGTGCCATCAGTGAGTCGTCGTCGGAGAGGACAGATACGCAGTATTTT

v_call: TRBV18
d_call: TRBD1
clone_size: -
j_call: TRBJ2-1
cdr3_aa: CASSPDRAVSNEQFF
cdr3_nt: TGTGCCAGCTCACCGGACAGGGCGGTTTCGAATGAGCAGTTCTTC